Below are 26 T cell receptor beta chains sequenced from a single sample in a study of blood T cell repertoires in COVID-19. The assay was immunoSEQ multiplex PCR, and TCRdb's table has in-frame clones only and misses some. The sample holds approximately 340,000 clones; over 80% are singletons and the top ten take approximately 9.9%. Sequenced material: peripheral blood. The receptors come from a man in his thirties or forties with COVID-19, enrolled during active disease.

The chain uses TRBV30 and TRBJ2-1; weak D call: TRBD2 (6 bases). Germline loops: CDR1 GTSNPN, CDR2 SVGIG (reference sequence). The CDR3 runs to 14 residues. The CDR3 DNA sequence: TGTGCTATGTATAGGGACTCCCAATACAATGAGCAGTTCTTC. Translation: CAMYRDSQYNEQFF.

The chain employs TRBV6-5 and TRBJ1-1; 10 nucleotides match TRBD1. CDR1 MNHEY and CDR2 SVGAGI come from the germline V gene. The CDR3 covers 11 residues. With V trimmed by 8 bases and J by 6 bases, 0 bases remained unmatched. The CDR3, as DNA: TGTGCCAGCGGGACAGGGGCTGAAGCTTTCTTT. This encodes CASGTGAEAFF.

This clone was observed once. This chain joins TRBV5-6 and TRBJ2-6; possible D gene TRBD1, 7 bases. The V and J ends lost 3 bases and 0 bases respectively, with 16 bases between them. This CDR3 contains 18 residues. CDR1 and CDR2 (germline): SGHDT, YYEEEE. In DNA, the CDR3 is TGTGCCAGCAGCTGGTGGAGGGGGCTAAGCTCTGGGGCCAACGTCCTGACTTTC. It is translated as CASSWWRGLSSGANVLTF.

The chain uses TRBV4-1 and TRBJ2-7, with D tentatively TRBD1 (6 bases). This CDR3 region has 14 residues. Per the germline V gene, CDR1 is MGHRA and CDR2 is YSYEKL. Between the trimmed V and J ends, which lost 1 base and 2 bases, there was a span of 9 bases. As DNA, the CDR3 is TGCGCCAGCAGCCAAGTACAGGGTACCTACGAGCAGTACTTC. It encodes CASSQVQGTYEQYF.

With respect to this clone: Other nucleotide sequences from this sample produce the same CDR3. Here the CDR3 reads CASSLLQVATGELFF. The CDR3 DNA is TGTGCCAGCAGTTTGTTACAGGTGGCCACCGGGGAGCTGTTTTTT. V gene TRBV28 combines with J gene TRBJ2-2, with D possibly TRBD1 on 5 matching bases. Trimming shortened V by 3 bases and J by 4 bases, and 12 bases separated the two germline ends. This CDR3 is 15 amino acids long. Germline lookup yields CDR1 MDHEN and CDR2 SYDVKM.

The rearrangement links TRBV19 to TRBJ2-3; 7 positions agree with TRBD1. There are 15 residues in the CDR3. Trimming took 6 bases from V and 0 from J; bases not matched to a gene: 6. Germline CDR1 and CDR2: LNHDA and SQIVND (reference sequence). The CDR3, as DNA: TGTGCCAGTAGGGGGACAGAGACCAGCACAGATACGCAGTATTTT. Translation: CASRGTETSTDTQYF.

CDR3 in amino acids: CASSGGRGAYGYTF. In nucleotides, the CDR3 is TGTGCCAGCAGCGGGGGGAGGGGAGCCTATGGCTACACCTTC. The V gene is TRBV9, the J gene TRBJ1-2; a possible D gene is TRBD1 (5 bases). CDR1 SGDLS and CDR2 YYNGEE come from the germline V gene. Trimming took off 3 bases at V and 4 bases at J, with 13 bases between the two ends. The CDR3 totals 14 residues.

This clone was found once. The V and J genes are TRBV10-3 and TRBJ2-7, with TRBD2 identical over 8 bases. Germline V gene data show CDR1 as ENHRY and CDR2 as SYGVKD. After removal of 11 bases from V and 1 base from J, the junction contained 7 bases not matched to a gene. The CDR3 contains 13 residues. CDR3 sequence reads: CASVSGTSYEQYF. CDR3 nucleotide sequence: TGTGCCTCCGTTAGCGGGACGTCCTACGAGCAGTACTTC.

The rearrangement links TRBV11-3 to TRBJ2-1; D not resolved. Germline CDR1 and CDR2: SGHNT and YENEEA. The CDR3 loop spans 11 amino acids. Trimming removed 0 bases from V and 9 bases from J, with 3 bases in between. CDR3 region: CASSLDSEQFF. The CDR3 bases are TGTGCCAGCAGCTTAGACAGTGAGCAGTTCTTC.

V usage is TRBV6-1 and J usage is TRBJ1-4; TRBD1 might be the D (5 bases). The V end lost 7 bases, the J end lost 8 bases, and 17 bases lay between the germline ends. The V gene's germline CDR1 is MNHNS and CDR2 SASEGT. The CDR3 contains 14 residues. This CDR3 is CASTTGGIGEKLFF. In DNA, the CDR3 is TGTGCCAGCACCACGGGGGGGATTGGAGAAAAACTGTTTTTT.

This chain uses TRBV11-3 with TRBJ2-2; D ambiguous. The V end lost 6 bases, the J end lost 4 bases, and 12 bases lay between the germline ends. The V gene's germline CDR1 is SGHNT and CDR2 YENEEA. CDR3 length: 14 residues. DNA for the CDR3: TGTGCCAGCAGTCGAGACACCCTCACCGGGGAGCTGTTTTTT. Its protein is CASSRDTLTGELFF.

This sequence joins TRBV7-3 and TRBJ2-1, with unresolved D. With 5 bases removed from V and 7 bases from J, the gap between germline ends came to 12 bases. The CDR3 length is 13 residues. Germline loops: CDR1 SGHTA, CDR2 FQGTGA. The CDR3 coding sequence is TGTGCCAGCAGCCCCTGGGTCGGGAATGAGCAGTTCTTC. Translation gives CASSPWVGNEQFF. The full variable domain, in which reference TRBV7-3 and TRBJ2-1 provide the parts outside the CDR3, is GAGVSQTPSNKVTEKGKYVELRCDPISGHTALYWYRQSLGQGPEFLIYFQGTGAADDSGLPNDRFFAVRPEGSVSTLKIQRTERGDSAVYLCASSPWVGNEQFFGPGTRLTVL.

V usage is TRBV7-2 and J usage is TRBJ1-2; D gene uncertain. The CDR3 sequence is 17 residues long. V gave up 1 base and J gave up 6 bases, with 21 bases separating them. Germline-derived CDR1 and CDR2 are SGHTA and FQGNSA. The CDR3 region is CASSLGSPWPPSHGYTF. CDR3 sequence (DNA): TGTGCCAGCAGCTTAGGTTCCCCCTGGCCCCCTAGTCATGGCTACACCTTC.

V is TRBV27 and J is TRBJ2-7; 8 bases match TRBD2. The CDR3 runs 15 residues. Germline V CDR1 and CDR2: MNHEY, SMNVEV (reference sequence). With V trimmed by 3 bases and J by 3 bases, 7 bases remained unmatched. CDR3 sequence reads: CASSLFSGAIYEQYF. The DNA for the CDR3 is TGTGCCAGCAGTTTGTTTAGCGGGGCCATCTACGAGCAGTACTTC.

This chain joins TRBV7-3 and TRBJ2-1; TRBD1 aligns across 11 bases. The V and J ends lost 6 bases and 4 bases, in that order; junction bases with no gene match: 8. The CDR3 runs 16 residues. Germline lookup yields CDR1 SGHTA and CDR2 FQGTGA. In DNA form, the CDR3 reads TGTGCCAGCAGTTCGGGTGGGACAGGGGGATACAATGAGCAGTTCTTC. As protein: CASSSGGTGGYNEQFF.

This rearrangement joins TRBV7-2 to TRBJ2-5; 11 bases agree with TRBD2. Germline lookup yields CDR1 SGHTA and CDR2 FQGNSA. CDR3 length equals 17 residues. V dropped 7 bases and J dropped 4; count of bases not matched to a gene: 14. The CDR3 nucleotides read TGTGCCAGCACATCAGGGGGGACTAGCGGCCTCAGAGAGACCCAGTACTTC. Amino acid sequence: CASTSGGTSGLRETQYF.

This clone was detected only once. The chain is built from TRBV24-1 and TRBJ1-2; D gene uncertain. The CDR3 length is 15 residues. The ends were cut back, 1 base at V and 0 bases at J, with 8 bases in the middle. Germline CDR1 KGHDR, CDR2 SFDVKD. CDR3 nucleotides: TGTGCCACCAGTGATTTTGGGCAGGCTAACTATGGCTACACCTTC. Encoded protein: CATSDFGQANYGYTF.

The chain combines TRBV27 with TRBJ1-4; D might be TRBD1 (6 bases). The CDR3 length is 16 residues. With 8 bases removed from V and 6 bases from J, the gap between germline ends came to 22 bases. CDR1 is MNHEY and CDR2 is SMNVEV in the germline V gene (reference sequence). The CDR3 loop reads CASGEGGALAYEKLFF. The CDR3 region has the DNA TGTGCCAGCGGTGAGGGGGGGGCCTTGGCATATGAAAAACTGTTTTTT.

This chain joins TRBV7-9 and TRBJ2-1; weak D call: TRBD1 (6 bases). This CDR3 contains 14 residues. Germline assignment: CDR1 SEHNR and CDR2 FQNEAQ (reference sequence). V lost 1 base and J lost 10, with 14 bases in between. DNA for the CDR3: TGTGCCAGCAGCTTAGACCACAAAACAGGGGAGCAGTTCTTC. This codes for CASSLDHKTGEQFF.

This chain connects TRBV19 to TRBJ1-6; D remains ambiguous. This CDR3 spans 14 amino acids. V lost 2 bases to trimming and J lost 7 bases, with 9 bases between them. Germline values: CDR1 LNHDA, CDR2 SQIVND (reference sequence). CDR3 bases: TGTGCCAGTAGTATACGGACGGGAAATTCACCCCTCCACTTT. It is translated as CASSIRTGNSPLHF.

This clone turned up a few times. The chain carries TRBV7-2 and TRBJ2-2; TRBD1 matches 7 bases. Unmatched junction bases numbered 2, after V lost 0 bases and J lost 1 base. Germline values: CDR1 SGHTA, CDR2 FQGNSA. This CDR3 region has 16 residues. DNA for the CDR3: TGTGCCAGCAGCTTAGCAGACAGGGAGAACACCGGGGAGCTGTTTTTT. Its translation: CASSLADRENTGELFF.

The chain is built from TRBV7-9 and TRBJ1-2; D remains ambiguous. This CDR3 region has 17 residues. Trimming pared 1 base from V and 2 bases from J, leaving 17 bases between. Germline CDR1 SEHNR, CDR2 FQNEAQ (reference sequence). The CDR3, as DNA: TGTGCCAGCAGCTTAGGGGGTGGGGTAGCGACCAACTATGGCTACACCTTC. It encodes CASSLGGGVATNYGYTF. Full variable domain (outside the CDR3, taken from reference TRBV7-9 and TRBJ1-2): DTGVSQNPRHKITKRGQNVTFRCDPISEHNRLYWYRQTLGQGPEFLTYFQNEAQLEKSRLLSDRFSAERPKGSFSTLEIQRTEQGDSAMYLCASSLGGGVATNYGYTFGSGTRLTVV.

This rearrangement joins TRBV7-2 to TRBJ1-4; 10 nucleotides align to TRBD1. The trim removed 4 bases at V and 7 bases at J, leaving 6 bases unmatched. This CDR3 has 15 residues. Looked up from germline, CDR1 is SGHTA and CDR2 is FQGNSA. The CDR3 spells CASSSPGTGAEKLFF. In DNA, the CDR3 is TGTGCCAGCAGCTCCCCCGGGACAGGGGCTGAAAAACTGTTTTTT.

The chain carries TRBV10-3 and TRBJ2-2, with a possible D match to TRBD1 (5 bases). This CDR3 has 15 amino acids. CDR1 is ENHRY, CDR2 SYGVKD, per germline. V was trimmed by 3 bases and J by 5 bases, leaving 13 bases between them. The CDR3 is CAISDKGQLTGELFF. The CDR3 DNA reads TGTGCCATCAGTGATAAGGGGCAGCTAACCGGGGAGCTGTTTTTT.

This clone was counted a few times. The CDR3 DNA reads TGCAGCGTTGGGACAGGGGGAGTTAGTGGCTACACCTTC. Residues: CSVGTGGVSGYTF. This rearrangement joins TRBV29-1 to TRBJ1-2, with 10 bases fitting TRBD1. The V gene end was trimmed by 4 bases and the J gene end by 7 bases; junction bases not matched to a gene: 6. CDR1 is SQVTM, CDR2 ANQGSEA, per germline. There are 13 residues in the CDR3.

This clone was seen a handful of times. This CDR3 is CASSSLDTFSGANVLTF. The DNA for the CDR3 is TGTGCCAGCAGCTCTTTGGACACCTTCTCTGGGGCCAACGTCCTGACTTTC. J is TRBJ2-6 and V is TRBV7-2; maybe TRBD1 (5 bases). The CDR3 runs to 17 residues. Trimming removed 4 bases at V and 0 bases at J, with 13 bases between. The germline V gene encodes CDR1 SGHTA and CDR2 FQGNSA.